Listed below are T cell receptor beta chains from one sample, sequenced in a study of shared clonotypes between healthy human individuals. Method: immunoSEQ multiplex PCR; TCRdb's copy keeps in-frame clones and lacks some. The data contain hundreds of thousands of clones, about 96% of them singletons. Sequenced input: naive CD4+ T cells sorted from blood. All receptors derive from a woman aged 30 to 39 in good health. The CDR3 runs from the conserved cysteine through the conserved F or W. D genes are given only for firm matches. Some rows mark clone size as missing; the rest say once, few, many or name a class of expanded clone.

abundance: once; j_gene: TRBJ2-2; v_gene: TRBV4-1; d_gene: NA; CDR3aa: CASSQDGRRGTGELFF; CDR3nt: TGCGCCAGCAGCCAAGATGGGAGGAGGGGCACCGGGGAGCTGTTTTTT
abundance: NA; j_gene: TRBJ2-2; v_gene: TRBV5-4; d_gene: TRBD2; CDR3aa: CASSQTSGRANGELFF; CDR3nt: TGTGCCAGCAGCCAGACTAGCGGGAGGGCCAACGGGGAGCTGTTTTTT
abundance: NA; j_gene: TRBJ2-7; v_gene: TRBV5-4; d_gene: TRBD2; CDR3aa: CASSEEPSGVSYEQYF; CDR3nt: TGTGCCAGCAGCGAGGAACCTAGCGGGGTCTCCTACGAGCAGTACTTC
abundance: NA; j_gene: TRBJ1-5; v_gene: TRBV6-1; d_gene: NA; CDR3aa: CASSRRYNQPQHF; CDR3nt: TGTGCCAGCAGTCGTAGATACAATCAGCCCCAGCATTTT
abundance: NA; j_gene: TRBJ2-5; v_gene: TRBV19; d_gene: NA; CDR3aa: CASSIGLRQETQYF; CDR3nt: TGTGCCAGTAGTATTGGACTGAGACAAGAGACCCAGTACTTC
abundance: NA; j_gene: TRBJ1-2; v_gene: TRBV29-1; d_gene: TRBD1; CDR3aa: CSVATGGRGYGYTF; CDR3nt: TGCAGCGTCGCAACAGGGGGCAGGGGGTATGGCTACACCTTC
abundance: once; j_gene: TRBJ2-1; v_gene: TRBV7-8; d_gene: TRBD2; CDR3aa: CASSSPVIAGDNEQFF; CDR3nt: TGTGCCAGCAGCTCCCCCGTAATAGCGGGGGACAATGAGCAGTTCTTC
abundance: NA; j_gene: TRBJ2-1; v_gene: TRBV7-7; d_gene: NA; CDR3aa: CASSLDGDSYNEQFF; CDR3nt: TGTGCCAGCAGCTTAGATGGGGACTCCTACAATGAGCAGTTCTTC
abundance: NA; j_gene: TRBJ1-1; v_gene: TRBV7-9; d_gene: NA; CDR3aa: CASRRGASNTEAFF; CDR3nt: TGTGCCAGCCGCCGGGGGGCTTCGAACACTGAAGCTTTCTTT
abundance: NA; j_gene: TRBJ2-7; v_gene: TRBV28; d_gene: NA; CDR3aa: CASSSKGYEQYF; CDR3nt: TGTGCCAGCTCATCAAAGGGTTACGAGCAGTACTTC
abundance: NA; j_gene: TRBJ1-2; v_gene: TRBV11-2; d_gene: NA; CDR3aa: CASSSSRVKGRDGYTF; CDR3nt: TGTGCCAGCAGCTCCTCAAGGGTAAAGGGGAGGGATGGCTACACCTTC
abundance: NA; j_gene: TRBJ2-2; v_gene: TRBV25-1; d_gene: TRBD1; CDR3aa: CASSEPGQGNTGELFF; CDR3nt: TGTGCCAGCAGTGAACCCGGACAGGGGAACACCGGGGAGCTGTTTTTT
abundance: NA; j_gene: TRBJ2-7; v_gene: TRBV2; d_gene: NA; CDR3aa: CASSERQQTSYEQYF; CDR3nt: TGTGCCAGCAGTGAACGGCAGCAAACCTCCTACGAGCAGTACTTC
abundance: NA; j_gene: TRBJ1-5; v_gene: TRBV28; d_gene: NA; CDR3aa: CASSLGLEGDGNQPQHF; CDR3nt: TGTGCCAGCAGTTTAGGGCTTGAGGGGGACGGCAATCAGCCCCAGCATTTT
abundance: NA; j_gene: TRBJ2-2; v_gene: TRBV19; d_gene: TRBD2; CDR3aa: CASRTGTSVKDSGELFF; CDR3nt: TGTGCCAGTAGGACCGGGACTAGCGTTAAAGATTCCGGGGAGCTGTTTTTT
abundance: NA; j_gene: TRBJ2-7; v_gene: TRBV6-5; d_gene: NA; CDR3aa: CASSRAASVYEQYF; CDR3nt: TGTGCCAGCAGCCGGGCGGCTAGCGTCTACGAGCAGTACTTC
abundance: NA; j_gene: TRBJ1-3; v_gene: TRBV19; d_gene: NA; CDR3aa: CASSQHITSGNTIYF; CDR3nt: TGTGCCAGTAGCCAGCACATTACCTCTGGAAACACCATATATTTT
abundance: NA; j_gene: TRBJ2-1; v_gene: TRBV19; d_gene: TRBD2; CDR3aa: CASSPRLAGIRFEQFF; CDR3nt: TGTGCCAGTAGTCCTCGGCTAGCGGGAATTAGGTTTGAGCAGTTCTTC
abundance: NA; j_gene: TRBJ2-6; v_gene: TRBV19; d_gene: TRBD1; CDR3aa: CASSPGQGYSGANVLTF; CDR3nt: TGTGCCAGTAGTCCGGGACAGGGGTACTCTGGGGCCAACGTCCTGACTTTC
abundance: NA; j_gene: TRBJ1-1; v_gene: TRBV29-1; d_gene: TRBD1; CDR3aa: CSVPTGVNTEAFF; CDR3nt: TGCAGCGTACCGACAGGGGTGAACACTGAAGCTTTCTTT
abundance: NA; j_gene: TRBJ1-5; v_gene: TRBV6-6; d_gene: NA; CDR3aa: CASSYSNSARPQHF; CDR3nt: TGTGCCAGCAGTTACTCGAATTCGGCGCGGCCCCAGCATTTT
abundance: NA; j_gene: TRBJ1-3; v_gene: TRBV30; d_gene: NA; CDR3aa: CAWSPSGNTIYF; CDR3nt: TGTGCCTGGAGCCCGTCGGGAAACACCATATATTTT
abundance: NA; j_gene: TRBJ2-7; v_gene: TRBV2; d_gene: TRBD1; CDR3aa: CASRPGQGNYEQYF; CDR3nt: TGTGCCAGCAGACCGGGACAGGGGAACTACGAGCAGTACTTC
abundance: NA; j_gene: TRBJ2-1; v_gene: TRBV30; d_gene: NA; CDR3aa: CAWSPYNEQFF; CDR3nt: TGTGCCTGGAGTCCCTACAATGAGCAGTTCTTC
abundance: once; j_gene: TRBJ1-2; v_gene: TRBV5-1; d_gene: TRBD1; CDR3aa: CASYRGGTADFYGYTF; CDR3nt: TGCGCCAGCTACCGCGGTGGGACAGCCGACTTCTATGGCTACACCTTC
abundance: NA; j_gene: TRBJ2-1; v_gene: TRBV5-1; d_gene: TRBD2; CDR3aa: CASSSELERTSLFYNEQFF; CDR3nt: TGCGCCAGCAGCTCCGAGCTCGAAAGGACTAGCTTATTCTACAATGAGCAGTTCTTC
abundance: NA; j_gene: TRBJ2-1; v_gene: TRBV7-9; d_gene: TRBD2; CDR3aa: CASSTLAGPYNEQFF; CDR3nt: TGTGCCAGCAGCACCCTAGCGGGTCCCTACAATGAGCAGTTCTTC
abundance: NA; j_gene: TRBJ1-4; v_gene: TRBV5-1; d_gene: NA; CDR3aa: CASSLGSGNEKLFF; CDR3nt: TGCGCCAGCAGCCTTGGTTCAGGGAATGAAAAACTGTTTTTT
abundance: NA; j_gene: TRBJ2-7; v_gene: TRBV15; d_gene: NA; CDR3aa: CATSRDRGVGYEQYF; CDR3nt: TGTGCCACCAGCAGAGATCGCGGGGTAGGCTACGAGCAGTACTTC
abundance: NA; j_gene: TRBJ1-1; v_gene: TRBV27; d_gene: NA; CDR3aa: CASSSARGWTEAFF; CDR3nt: TGTGCCAGCAGTTCCGCCAGGGGATGGACTGAAGCTTTCTTT
abundance: NA; j_gene: TRBJ1-4; v_gene: TRBV28; d_gene: NA; CDR3aa: CASSSVTVPEKLFF; CDR3nt: TGTGCCAGCAGCTCCGTGACAGTTCCGGAAAAACTGTTTTTT
abundance: NA; j_gene: TRBJ2-7; v_gene: TRBV5-1; d_gene: TRBD2; CDR3aa: CASSSKTSGSFEQYF; CDR3nt: TGCGCCAGCAGCTCGAAGACTAGCGGGAGCTTCGAGCAGTACTTC
abundance: NA; j_gene: TRBJ1-5; v_gene: TRBV19; d_gene: NA; CDR3aa: CASTGMGAGNQPQHF; CDR3nt: TGTGCCAGTACCGGAATGGGCGCCGGCAATCAGCCCCAGCATTTT
abundance: once; j_gene: TRBJ2-5; v_gene: TRBV2; d_gene: NA; CDR3aa: CASRRDLRGTQYF; CDR3nt: TGTGCCAGCAGAAGGGACCTACGAGGGACCCAGTACTTC
abundance: NA; j_gene: TRBJ2-3; v_gene: TRBV5-1; d_gene: NA; CDR3aa: CASSLESDTDTQYF; CDR3nt: TGCGCCAGCAGCTTGGAGTCCGACACAGATACGCAGTATTTT
abundance: NA; j_gene: TRBJ1-2; v_gene: TRBV27; d_gene: NA; CDR3aa: CASSFGPHGYTF; CDR3nt: TGTGCCAGCAGTTTCGGGCCTCATGGCTACACCTTC
abundance: NA; j_gene: TRBJ2-5; v_gene: TRBV6-4; d_gene: NA; CDR3aa: CASKQEETQYF; CDR3nt: TGTGCCAGCAAGCAAGAAGAGACCCAGTACTTC
abundance: NA; j_gene: TRBJ2-5; v_gene: TRBV9; d_gene: NA; CDR3aa: CASSPMGETQYF; CDR3nt: TGTGCCAGCAGCCCCATGGGGGAGACCCAGTACTTC
abundance: NA; j_gene: TRBJ2-6; v_gene: TRBV28; d_gene: NA; CDR3aa: CASSPGTPHSGANVLTF; CDR3nt: TGTGCCAGCAGTCCCGGGACACCACACTCTGGGGCCAACGTCCTGACTTTC
abundance: NA; j_gene: TRBJ1-3; v_gene: TRBV6-6; d_gene: NA; CDR3aa: CASSPDLLSGNTIYF; CDR3nt: TGTGCCAGCAGTCCGGACCTTCTCTCTGGAAACACCATATATTTT
abundance: NA; j_gene: TRBJ2-7; v_gene: TRBV19; d_gene: TRBD2; CDR3aa: CASTSPKRGRAAQYF; CDR3nt: TGTGCCAGTACCTCACCTAAGCGCGGGAGGGCCGCGCAGTACTTC
abundance: NA; j_gene: TRBJ2-7; v_gene: TRBV5-1; d_gene: NA; CDR3aa: CASRKGTVYEQYF; CDR3nt: TGCGCCAGCAGGAAGGGGACGGTGTACGAGCAGTACTTC
abundance: NA; j_gene: TRBJ2-2; v_gene: TRBV7-9; d_gene: NA; CDR3aa: CASSPTSKAGNTGELFF; CDR3nt: TGTGCCAGCAGCCCCACCTCTAAAGCGGGGAACACCGGGGAGCTGTTTTTT
abundance: NA; j_gene: TRBJ1-5; v_gene: TRBV6-5; d_gene: TRBD1; CDR3aa: CASKNRGNSNQPQHF; CDR3nt: TGTGCCAGCAAGAACAGGGGAAATAGCAATCAGCCCCAGCATTTT
abundance: NA; j_gene: TRBJ2-1; v_gene: TRBV6-5; d_gene: NA; CDR3aa: CASAPYFNPEQFF; CDR3nt: TGTGCCAGCGCCCCGTACTTCAATCCTGAGCAGTTCTTC
abundance: NA; j_gene: TRBJ2-2; v_gene: TRBV7-9; d_gene: TRBD1; CDR3aa: CASSLTGGTGELFF; CDR3nt: TGTGCCAGCAGCTTAACAGGGGGAACCGGGGAGCTGTTTTTT
abundance: once; j_gene: TRBJ1-2; v_gene: TRBV27; d_gene: NA; CDR3aa: CASSLSGARGYTF; CDR3nt: TGTGCCAGCAGTTTATCAGGGGCGCGGGGCTACACCTTC
abundance: NA; j_gene: TRBJ2-3; v_gene: TRBV5-4; d_gene: TRBD2; CDR3aa: CASSLPGGHTDTQYF; CDR3nt: TGTGCCAGCAGCTTACCGGGAGGACACACAGATACGCAGTATTTT
abundance: NA; j_gene: TRBJ2-5; v_gene: TRBV29-1; d_gene: TRBD2; CDR3aa: CSVGFRLARETQYF; CDR3nt: TGCAGCGTGGGATTCAGACTAGCTAGAGAGACCCAGTACTTC
abundance: NA; j_gene: TRBJ2-2; v_gene: TRBV28; d_gene: TRBD2; CDR3aa: CASSRLAGGNTGELFF; CDR3nt: TGTGCCAGCAGTCGACTAGCGGGGGGCAACACCGGGGAGCTGTTTTTT
abundance: NA; j_gene: TRBJ2-1; v_gene: TRBV25-1; d_gene: NA; CDR3aa: CASSVVGDSYNEQFF; CDR3nt: TGTGCCAGCAGTGTAGTGGGGGATAGCTACAATGAGCAGTTCTTC
abundance: NA; j_gene: TRBJ2-7; v_gene: TRBV5-4; d_gene: TRBD1; CDR3aa: CASSPDRASPEQYF; CDR3nt: TGTGCCAGCAGTCCGGACAGGGCCTCTCCCGAGCAGTACTTC
abundance: NA; j_gene: TRBJ2-7; v_gene: TRBV11-2; d_gene: NA; CDR3aa: CASSLVHGSSYEQYF; CDR3nt: TGTGCCAGCAGCTTAGTACACGGGAGCTCCTACGAGCAGTACTTC
abundance: NA; j_gene: TRBJ1-1; v_gene: TRBV2; d_gene: NA; CDR3aa: CASREVSRRITEAFF; CDR3nt: TGTGCCAGCAGGGAGGTATCGCGACGAATCACTGAAGCTTTCTTT